These 14 T cell receptor beta chains were all obtained from the same sample, sequenced in a study of CD8+ T cells in alopecia areata. RNA extraction was followed by reverse transcription into cDNA, which acted as the sequencing template. Profiling relied on immunoSEQ multiplex PCR, and the TCRdb table lists in-frame clones only, not all of them. The data contain over 30,000 clones, about three quarters of them singletons. Material for sequencing was NKG2D-low CD8+ T cells sorted from blood. Receptor source: a human donor with alopecia areata.

The chain recombines TRBV7-8 with TRBJ2-2; D is unresolved. The ends were cut back, 6 bases at V and 2 bases at J, with 16 bases in the middle. CDR3 length: 16 residues. CDR1 is SGHVS, CDR2 FQNEAQ, per germline. CDR3 sequence (DNA): TGTGCCAGCAGTACTATTGGACCAACCAACACCGGGGAGCTGTTTTTT. This translates into CASSTIGPTNTGELFF.

This clone was observed a few times. The chain employs TRBV28 and TRBJ1-5, with D possibly matching TRBD1 (5 bases). Germline lookup yields CDR1 MDHEN and CDR2 SYDVKM. The ends were cut back, 5 bases at V and 1 base at J, with 12 bases in the middle. The CDR3 contains 15 residues. The CDR3 spells CASSPQGRSNQPQHF. In DNA form, the CDR3 reads TGTGCCAGCAGTCCCCAGGGACGGAGCAATCAGCCCCAGCATTTT. The full variable domain, completed using reference TRBV28 and TRBJ1-5, is DVKVTQSSRYLVKRTGEKVFLECVQDMDHENMFWYRQDPGLGLRLIYFSYDVKMKEKGDIPEGYSVSREKKERFSLILESASTNQTSMYLCASSPQGRSNQPQHFGDGTRLSIL.

The chain recombines TRBV30 with TRBJ1-2, with TRBD1 matching 7 bases. With V trimmed by 0 bases and J by 3 bases, 7 bases remained unmatched. The CDR3 extends over 15 amino acids. The germline gives CDR1 GTSNPN, CDR2 SVGIG (reference sequence). The CDR3 DNA follows: TGTGCCTGGAGTGTTTTACAGGGGAAGGACTATGGCTACACCTTC. This encodes CAWSVLQGKDYGYTF.

The rearrangement links TRBV5-1 to TRBJ1-2, with D uncertain. The V and J ends lost 4 bases and 4 bases respectively, with 11 bases between them. The CDR3 contains 13 residues. Germline V gives CDR1 SGHRS, CDR2 YFSETQ. The CDR3 nucleotides are TGCGCCAGCAGCCTGGACGGGTTCTATGGCTACACCTTC. It yields the protein CASSLDGFYGYTF.

V usage is TRBV2 and J usage is TRBJ2-1, with no clear D. The length of the CDR3 is 10 residues. In germline, CDR1 is SNHLY, CDR2 FYNNEI. V lost 7 bases to trimming and J lost 7 bases, with 5 bases between them. The chain's CDR3 is CASIENEQFF. The CDR3 DNA follows: TGTGCCAGCATAGAGAATGAGCAGTTCTTC.

About this clone itself: Other nucleotide sequences in the sample specify the same CDR3. The CDR3 DNA sequence: TGCAGCGTTGTGGGAGGGTCCTACGAGCAGTACTTC. This sequence encodes CSVVGGSYEQYF. The chain uses TRBV29-1 and TRBJ2-7, with 7 bases matching TRBD2. The CDR3 contains 12 residues. The germline CDR1 and CDR2 sequences are SQVTM and ANQGSEA. J gave up 1 base and V 4 bases, and 1 base lay outside the gene matches.

The chain has TRBV29-1 and TRBJ2-7; 8 bases agree with TRBD1. This CDR3 has 15 residues. V dropped 1 base and J dropped 5; count of bases not matched to a gene: 10. In germline, CDR1 is SQVTM, CDR2 ANQGSEA. The CDR3 sequence: CSVEVQGAPADEQYF. DNA for the CDR3: TGCAGCGTTGAAGTTCAGGGGGCGCCGGCGGACGAGCAGTACTTC.

The rearrangement links TRBV11-2 to TRBJ2-1; no firm D call. Trimming took off 2 bases at V and 2 bases at J, with 4 bases between the two ends. In germline, CDR1 is SGHAT, CDR2 FQNNGV. The length of the CDR3 is 13 residues. CDR3 DNA sequence: TGTGCCAGCAGCTTAATGGCCTACAATGAGCAGTTCTTC. Translated, it gives CASSLMAYNEQFF.

The chain employs TRBV4-3 and TRBJ2-7; 8 bases match TRBD1. Per the germline V gene, CDR1 is LGHNA and CDR2 is YSLEER. The CDR3 runs 15 residues. The V segment lost 4 bases and the J segment 2 bases; nucleotides outside the gene matches: 7. The CDR3 sequence is CASSPYQGAAYEQYF. For the CDR3, the DNA is TGCGCCAGCAGCCCTTATCAGGGGGCCGCCTACGAGCAGTACTTC.

The chain recombines TRBV4-3 with TRBJ2-7; D not certain. Trimming stripped 3 bases from V and 0 bases from J, with 9 bases between. The CDR3 runs 14 residues. The V gene's germline CDR1 is LGHNA and CDR2 YSLEER. This chain's CDR3 is CASSHPSGSYEQYF. The CDR3 DNA sequence: TGCGCCAGCAGCCATCCCTCGGGCTCCTACGAGCAGTACTTC.

The V call is TRBV15, the J call TRBJ1-4; D uncertain. The germline CDR1 and CDR2 sequences are LNHNV and YYDKDF (reference sequence). V shed 2 bases and J shed 8 bases, with 15 bases lying between them. This CDR3 is 15 amino acids long. CDR3 sequence: CATSRNRGEAEKLFF. The CDR3 DNA is TGTGCCACCAGCAGAAATAGAGGAGAAGCGGAAAAACTGTTTTTT.

This clone was counted a few times. This chain joins TRBV7-9 and TRBJ2-7, with TRBD1 matching over 7 bases. V gave up 5 bases and J gave up 5 bases; unmatched junction bases: 12. Germline V gene sequence: CDR1 SEHNR, CDR2 FQNEAQ (reference sequence). CDR3 size: 15 residues. CDR3 sequence reads: CASSQGTELHHEQYF. In DNA, the CDR3 is TGTGCCAGCAGCCAAGGGACAGAACTACACCACGAGCAGTACTTC.

This clone was detected only once. The rearrangement links TRBV29-1 to TRBJ2-7; D perhaps matches TRBD1 (5 bases). The CDR3 has 12 residues. CDR1 and CDR2 (germline): SQVTM, ANQGSEA. Between the trimmed V and J ends, which lost 4 bases and 3 bases, there was a span of 10 bases. The CDR3 nucleotides are TGCAGCGTTGTAGCAGGGAACTACGAGCAGTACTTC. It yields the protein CSVVAGNYEQYF.

The count of this clone is one. The V and J genes are TRBV30 and TRBJ1-1; no clear D gene. V was cut by 0 bases and J by 0 bases, with 5 bases left in between. Germline CDR1 reads GTSNPN; CDR2 reads SVGIG (reference sequence). This CDR3 has 13 amino acids. The CDR3 DNA reads TGTGCCTGGAGTGTTTTATTGAACACTGAAGCTTTCTTT. Protein product: CAWSVLLNTEAFF. The full variable domain, its missing parts supplied by reference TRBV30 and TRBJ1-1, is SQTIHQWPATLVQPVGSPLSLECTVEGTSNPNLYWYRQAAGRGLQLLFYSVGIGQISSEVPQNLSASRPQDRQFILSSKKLLLSDSGFYLCAWSVLLNTEAFFGQGTRLTVV.